This T cell receptor (beta chain) was observed in a study of shared clonotypes between healthy human individuals. On the study more broadly: Serving as donors were two women and a few men, whose ages spanned 18 to 49.

V was trimmed by 5 bases and J by 1 base, leaving 12 bases between them. Per the germline V gene, CDR1 is SEHNR and CDR2 is FQNEAQ (reference sequence). CDR3 length equals 15 residues. Data came from immunoSEQ multiplex PCR; TCRdb stores just in-frame clones and leaves some out. The data hold about 470,000 clones, with 70% to 80% observed a single time. The chain recombines TRBV7-9 with TRBJ2-4; D remains unclear. The TCR sequence derives from a middle-aged woman in good health. Some clones in this sample may be carry-over from other donors' samples. The specimen was PBMCs. Written as DNA, the CDR3 is TGTGCCAGCAGCCCACTATCCCCGGCCAAAAACATTCAGTACTTC. Its protein product is CASSPLSPAKNIQYF.